This T cell receptor (beta chain) was identified during a study of T cells in Graves' hyperthyroidism and ophthalmopathy (dated by TCRdb to between 2017 and 2020). Looking at the study overall: Peripheral blood samples were taken at the time of initial diagnosis, prior to any treatment. To identify distinguishing TCR V-J signatures, a discovery cohort of about 95 patients was used, comprising under 45 with Graves' ophthalmopathy and 57 with stable Graves' hyperthyroidism. Prospective prediction of ophthalmopathy was tested in an independent validation cohort consisting of roughly 19 hyperthyroidism patients and around 16 patients who later progressed to ophthalmopathy. The 100 discovery patients were randomly divided into training and test sets at a 7:3 ratio. Thyroid tissue and blood T-cell repertoires from roughly 6 Graves' hyperthyroidism patients were also compared in the study. Following sampling, methimazole starting at 30 mg daily was given to hyperthyroidism patients, and high-dose intravenous methylprednisolone was given to ophthalmopathy patients. According to the paper, TCR Vbeta CDR3 sequencing was carried out on about 140 peripheral blood samples, which came from fewer than 50 ophthalmopathy, around 75 hyperthyroidism and roughly 17 progressor patients.

Graves' hyperthyroidism was defined as stable when no progression to ophthalmopathy occurred over 18 months of follow-up. Hyperthyroidism patients were newly diagnosed, had a disease duration of under 2 months, and were aged 18 to 65 years. Patients with uncontrolled infections, other autoimmune diseases, pregnancy or lactation were excluded. Diagnoses relied on clinical symptoms, serum thyroxine and TRAb, thyroid ultrasound and orbital computed tomography. PBMCs were separated from about 10 ml of fresh peripheral blood using Ficoll-Paque density gradient centrifugation. Total RNA was extracted with Trizol reagent, and quality was checked on an Agilent 2100 Bioanalyzer. Amplification of TCR beta CDR3 regions was carried out from RNA transcripts. The TCR CDR3 was subjected to a first round of RT-PCR using the HTBI primer set and the Qiagen OneStep RT-PCR kit. The libraries were constructed in a second round of multiplex PCR and then size-selected and purified. Paired-end sequencing of the libraries was performed with 100 bp reads on an Illumina HiSeq2000. Per the source publication's procedure: SOAPnuke was used to process the raw data, throwing out any read that contained adapters or uncalled bases, had a mean Phred below 15, or lacked an exact constant-primer or identifier match. High-quality paired reads were merged using COPE v1.2.5, and each unique nucleotide sequence was defined as a clonotype. MiTCR v1.1 was used to align clonotypes to the IMGT TRBV, TRBD and TRBJ reference segments. Analysis was restricted to V-J combinations with a frequency above 0.0001, which covered about 99% of repertoires. The TCS score was defined as F50 (clonal expansion) divided by E x V (chaos), with BLOSUM62-based TCRdist calculated between CDR3 peptides within each V-J. Welch's t-statistics and random forest reduced 514 V-J features to roughly 13, which were used in a naive Bayes classifier (R e1071). In-frame beta chains were kept once TCRdb had trimmed the public reads at Q25 with fastp and called clones with MiXCR. Every entry covers one CDR3 protein and lists the most common genes and DNA from its rows. TCRdb assigned the V and J calls; the authors' analysis was not used. In this sample the table shows about 320,000 distinct CDR3 sequences, approximately 16% of which occur a single time. The ten largest clones represent around a third of the sample.

Findings and caveats that apply to the study as a whole: Ophthalmopathy was separated from stable hyperthyroidism by a 13 V-J signature model, with over 85% sensitivity and roughly 81% specificity obtained in cross-validation and 80%/75% obtained in testing. No statistical method was used to set the sample size in advance, and investigators knew the group allocation. Most expanded thyroid clonotypes (frequency above 0.001) were also found in blood, which suggests that blood repertoires may mirror thyroid immune responses. In validation, the model predicted progression to ophthalmopathy with 55% to 71% sensitivity and around 72% specificity, a median of about six months before onset.

Concerning this clonotype: The target of this receptor is not known. Base qualities are not at hand, and no much larger clone is one base apart.

From its cysteine to its phenylalanine, the CDR3 spans 17 amino acids. Only the CDR3 part of the read is kept: 51 bases, read in frame from the first base. For this chain, trimming is 7 bases at the V end and 1 base at the J end, and the number of junction bases without a gene match is 8. The germline V gene supplies CDR1 SGHAT and CDR2 FQNNGV. The rearrangement joined TRBV11-2 to TRBJ2-1; 12 central nucleotides agree with TRBD2. The receptor was isolated from a young man with Graves' hyperthyroidism. Sequences were obtained from blood. The CDR3 region has the sequence CASTSITSGRSYNEQFF. The base sequence is TGTGCCAGCACCTCAATCACTAGCGGGAGGTCCTACAATGAGCAGTTCTTC.